The 15 T cell receptor beta chains presented below share a single source sample, sequenced in a study of blood T cell repertoires in COVID-19. TCRdb's copy holds only in-frame clones and misses some; the assay was immunoSEQ multiplex PCR. The top ten clones hold about 2.4% of a sample with some 70,000 clones, approximately 88% of them seen once. Material: peripheral blood. The receptor set was obtained from a human donor in a cohort sampled during active COVID-19.

The V call is TRBV6-5, the J call TRBJ2-7; 8 positions match TRBD2. V was pared by 3 bases and J by 4 bases, with 11 bases of the junction left unmatched. This CDR3 is 16 amino acids long. Per the germline V gene, CDR1 is MNHEY and CDR2 is SVGAGI. The CDR3 DNA reads as TGTGCCAGCAGTTATTCAGCCGGGACTAGGGCGTACGAGCAGTACTTC. Residues: CASSYSAGTRAYEQYF.

The J gene is TRBJ2-7, the V gene TRBV13, with 13 bases lining up with TRBD2. The CDR3 extends over 16 amino acids. CDR1 is PRHDT, CDR2 FYEKMQ, per germline (reference sequence). V shed 8 bases, J shed 6 bases, and the junction held 13 bases outside the gene matches. DNA for the CDR3: TGTGCCAGCGCACGGGCGAGACTAGCGGGAGGAGGCGAGCAGTACTTC. Residues: CASARARLAGGGEQYF.

The rearrangement joins TRBV29-1 to TRBJ1-2, with 10 bases matching TRBD1. Germline V gene sequence: CDR1 SQVTM, CDR2 ANQGSEA. The trim removed 4 bases at V and 0 bases at J, leaving 5 bases unmatched. The CDR3 sequence is 15 residues long. The CDR3 DNA reads as TGCAGCGTTGGGGACAGGGGATCCTCTAACTATGGCTACACCTTC. Protein sequence: CSVGDRGSSNYGYTF.

This chain connects TRBV3-1 (or the pseudogene TRBV3-2) to TRBJ2-2; 8 nucleotides line up with TRBD1. The V segment lost 4 bases and the J segment 6 bases; nucleotides outside the gene matches: 7. This CDR3 region has 15 residues. The germline V gene has CDR1 LGHDT and CDR2 YNNKEL (reference sequence). The DNA for the CDR3 is TGTGCCAGCAGCCCCACCCAGGGGGCGGCCGGGGAGCTGTTTTTT. Its protein is CASSPTQGAAGELFF.

J is TRBJ1-2 and V is TRBV28; D unresolved. The V gene lost 5 bases and the J gene lost 4 bases, with 8 bases spanning the gap. The germline V gene encodes CDR1 MDHEN and CDR2 SYDVKM. The CDR3 is 12 amino acids. The CDR3 nucleotides are TGTGCCAGCAGTGGCGGTTTCTATGGCTACACCTTC. As protein: CASSGGFYGYTF.

The V gene is TRBV6-6, the J gene TRBJ2-7; D possibly corresponds to TRBD1 (5 bases). V lost 0 bases, J lost 3 bases, and 12 bases lay in between. Germline V gives CDR1 MNHNY, CDR2 SVGAGI (reference sequence). CDR3 length equals 15 residues. The CDR3 protein is CASSYSMDTGYEQYF. Here the CDR3 DNA reads TGTGCCAGCAGTTACTCTATGGACACTGGCTACGAGCAGTACTTC.

V is TRBV2 and J is TRBJ1-6, with D perhaps TRBD1 (6 bases). The CDR3 consists of 15 residues. Trimming removed 5 bases from V and 1 base from J, with 9 bases in between. The germline V gene encodes CDR1 SNHLY and CDR2 FYNNEI. Written as DNA, the CDR3 is TGTGCCAGCAGTCCGGGACAATCCTATAATTCACCCCTCCACTTT. Translated: CASSPGQSYNSPLHF.

This chain connects TRBV5-6 to TRBJ1-2; D remains unclear. The CDR3 sequence is 14 residues long. Trimming cost V 0 bases and J 8 bases, with 14 bases left between them. The V gene's germline CDR1 is SGHDT and CDR2 YYEEEE. The CDR3 region has the DNA TGTGCCAGCAGCTTGGACCAGAACCGTTACGGCTACACCTTC. Its protein is CASSLDQNRYGYTF. The full variable domain, its missing parts supplied by reference TRBV5-6 and TRBJ1-2, is DAGVTQSPTHLIKTRGQQVTLRCSPKSGHDTVSWYQQALGQGPQFIFQYYEEEERQRGNFPDRFSGHQFPNYSSELNVNALLLGDSALYLCASSLDQNRYGYTFGSGTRLTVV.

The gene calls are TRBV4-2 and TRBJ2-2; TRBD2 might be the D (6 bases). This CDR3 region has 18 residues. V dropped 0 bases and J dropped 4 bases, with 18 bases sitting between them. Germline V gives CDR1 LGHNA, CDR2 YNFKEQ. The CDR3 loop is CASSQDHAGGASTGELFF. Here the CDR3 DNA reads TGTGCCAGCAGCCAAGATCACGCCGGGGGAGCGAGCACCGGGGAGCTGTTTTTT.

As DNA, the CDR3 is TGTGCCAGCAGTCCGTCAGGGGGGACTGAAGCTTTCTTT. It codes for CASSPSGGTEAFF. The J gene is TRBJ1-1, the V gene TRBV7-3; 7 bases agree with TRBD1. This CDR3 contains 13 residues. V lost 6 bases to trimming and J lost 5 bases; unmatched junction nucleotides: 6. CDR1 and CDR2 from the germline V gene are SGHTA and FQGTGA. Drawing the rest from reference TRBV7-3 and TRBJ1-1, the complete variable domain is GAGVSQTPSNKVTEKGKYVELRCDPISGHTALYWYRQSLGQGPEFLIYFQGTGAADDSGLPNDRFFAVRPEGSVSTLKIQRTERGDSAVYLCASSPSGGTEAFFGQGTRLTVV.

This clone was recorded only once. V gene TRBV11-3 combines with J gene TRBJ2-3; possible D gene TRBD1, 5 bases. V was pared by 0 bases and J by 1 base, with 8 bases between. This CDR3 has 15 amino acids. Germline V gives CDR1 SGHNT, CDR2 YENEEA. The CDR3 DNA sequence: TGTGCCAGCAGCTTAGACGCCAGGGGCACAGATACGCAGTATTTT. It yields the protein CASSLDARGTDTQYF.

The chain recombines TRBV24-1 with TRBJ2-2, with 8 bases fitting TRBD2. Germline assignment: CDR1 KGHDR and CDR2 SFDVKD. The CDR3 is 15 amino acids. V was clipped by 5 bases and J by 3 bases; unmatched bases: 4. The CDR3, as DNA: TGTGCCACCAGTGGCGGGGGGCGGGACACCGGGGAGCTGTTTTTT. Amino acids: CATSGGGRDTGELFF.

CDR3 sequence (DNA): TGTGCCAGCAGCCAAGGGGCTAGCGGTTTCGGTGAGACCCAGTACTTC. It translates to CASSQGASGFGETQYF. This chain connects TRBV3-1 (or the pseudogene TRBV3-2) to TRBJ2-5, with 7 positions matching TRBD2. Losses at the gene ends were 1 base for V and 5 bases for J; bases not matched to a gene: 10. Germline CDR1 LGHDT, CDR2 YNNKEL (reference sequence). This CDR3 has 16 amino acids.

The chain is built from TRBV7-8 and TRBJ2-7, with a tentative D call TRBD1 (5 bases). Trimming cost V 1 base and J 0 bases, with 10 bases left between them. The germline gives CDR1 SGHVS, CDR2 FQNEAQ. CDR3 size: 15 residues. Here the CDR3 DNA reads TGTGCCAGCAGCTTAGTCCAGGGTACCTCCTACGAGCAGTACTTC. Translating gives CASSLVQGTSYEQYF.

CDR3 bases: TGCGCCAGCAGCTTGGGGGATCAGGGTTCTGGGGCCAACGTCCTGACTTTC. Amino acid sequence: CASSLGDQGSGANVLTF. This rearrangement joins TRBV5-1 to TRBJ2-6, with a possible D match to TRBD1 (5 bases). The CDR3 has 17 residues. CDR1 and CDR2 from the germline V gene are SGHRS and YFSETQ. V was pared by 0 bases and J by 1 base, with 11 bases between.